Below, 14 T cell receptor beta chains from the same sample are listed, as sequenced in a study of shared clonotypes between healthy human individuals. Measured with immunoSEQ multiplex PCR; TCRdb has only the in-frame clones, and not every one. The sample lists about half a million clones, 75% to 80% seen once, with more than 10% in the top ten. What was sequenced was PBMCs. The receptor source for this set is a woman between 35 and 50 years old in good health. Some clones in this sample may be carry-over from other donors' samples.

This chain links TRBV19 with TRBJ1-4, with a weak D call TRBD1 (6 bases). Looked up from germline, CDR1 is LNHDA and CDR2 is SQIVND (reference sequence). The V end was cut by 7 bases, the J end by 5 bases, with 14 bases between. CDR3 size: 14 residues. The chain's CDR3 is CASTIGGGNEKLFF. The CDR3 bases are TGTGCCAGTACCATAGGAGGGGGAAATGAAAAACTGTTTTTT.

With respect to this clone: The identical CDR3 is also encoded by other nucleotide sequences in the sample. V and J are TRBV28 and TRBJ1-4, with D maybe TRBD1 (5 bases). Germline lookup yields CDR1 MDHEN and CDR2 SYDVKM. CDR3 length: 13 amino acids. V was pared by 3 bases and J by 7 bases, with 9 bases between. The CDR3 nucleotides read TGTGCCAGCAGTTTGCGCAGGGTTGAAAAACTGTTTTTT. Encoded protein: CASSLRRVEKLFF.

The chain joins TRBV5-1 to TRBJ2-6, with TRBD2 identical over 8 bases. Germline-derived CDR1 and CDR2 are SGHRS and YFSETQ. V lost 2 bases to trimming and J lost 5 bases; unmatched junction nucleotides: 30. The CDR3 covers 24 residues. CDR3 sequence (DNA): TGCGCCAGCAGCTTAACTTCCCCCATGAGAGTTCTAGCGGGTTCCCTTGTTCGGGCCAACGTCCTGACTTTC. The encoded protein is CASSLTSPMRVLAGSLVRANVLTF.

The chain combines TRBV10-1 with TRBJ2-1; tentatively, D is TRBD2 (5 bases). Germline V CDR1 and CDR2: WNHNN, SYGVQD (reference sequence). CDR3 length: 13 residues. Trimming left V 3 bases short and J 9 bases short, with 12 bases between. In DNA form, the CDR3 reads TGCGCCAGCAGTGACAGGACTGATTCTGAGCAGTTCTTC. Its translation: CASSDRTDSEQFF.

V usage is TRBV4-1 and J usage is TRBJ1-1, with no clear D. V lost 0 bases, J lost 1 base, and 9 bases lay in between. Looked up from germline, CDR1 is MGHRA and CDR2 is YSYEKL. CDR3 length equals 15 residues. For the CDR3, the DNA is TGCGCCAGCAGCCAAGACCCTGCCAGGAACACTGAAGCTTTCTTT. The encoded protein is CASSQDPARNTEAFF.

In regard to this clone: A far larger clone is off by one base, so a read error is likely. This sequence joins TRBV6-5 and TRBJ2-7; the D is unclear. This CDR3 region has 13 residues. Per the germline V gene, CDR1 is MNHEY and CDR2 is SVGAGI. The CDR3 DNA sequence: TGTGCCAGCAGTTACCCCCCTACGGGCGAGCGGTACTTC. Translation: CASSYPPTGERYF.

This rearrangement joins TRBV7-2 to TRBJ2-5, with TRBD2 matching 9 bases. CDR1 SGHTA and CDR2 FQGNSA come from the germline V gene. V lost 1 base, J lost 2 bases, and 5 bases stayed unmatched. This CDR3 comprises 16 residues. For the CDR3, the DNA is TGTGCCAGCAGCTTAGGGGTTAGCGGGAGACAAGAGACCCAGTACTTC. Its translation: CASSLGVSGRQETQYF.

The chain employs TRBV25-1 and TRBJ2-2, with 7 positions matching TRBD2. From germline, CDR1 is MGHDK and CDR2 SYGVNS. Germline trimming cut 1 base from V and 6 bases from J; bases unmatched to any gene: 11. This CDR3 is 17 amino acids long. CDR3 coding DNA: TGTGCCAGCAGTGAATGGGGAGGGATAGGGTTTCCCGGGGAGCTGTTTTTT. Its translation: CASSEWGGIGFPGELFF.

This chain joins TRBV19 and TRBJ2-1; 9 bases line up with TRBD1. The CDR3 length is 14 residues. The V gene end was trimmed by 3 bases and the J gene end by 10 bases; junction bases not matched to a gene: 7. CDR1 and CDR2 from the germline V gene are LNHDA and SQIVND (reference sequence). The CDR3 sequence: CASSMRTGVGEQFF. For the CDR3, the DNA is TGTGCCAGTAGTATGAGGACAGGGGTTGGGGAGCAGTTCTTC.

This clone was observed at least ten times. At the DNA level, this CDR3 is encoded by other sequences in the same sample as well. The gene calls are TRBV9 and TRBJ2-1, with D unresolved. The CDR3 is 13 amino acids. CDR1 is SGDLS and CDR2 is YYNGEE in the germline V gene. V gave up 3 bases and J gave up 8 bases, with 12 bases separating them. CDR3 in DNA: TGTGCCAGCAGCGGTGGTAAAGGCTATGAGCAGTTCTTC. Amino acid sequence: CASSGGKGYEQFF.

The rearrangement links TRBV27 to TRBJ2-2, with D possibly being TRBD1 (6 bases). V was clipped by 4 bases and J by 1 base, with 13 bases between them. The CDR3 extends over 16 amino acids. In germline, CDR1 is MNHEY, CDR2 SMNVEV (reference sequence). The CDR3, as DNA: TGTGCCAGCAGTTCGACAGGAAAGTTGAACACCGGGGAGCTGTTTTTT. Its protein is CASSSTGKLNTGELFF.

This chain joins TRBV5-1 and TRBJ1-5, with D hard to call. The CDR3 loop spans 15 amino acids. Germline CDR1 and CDR2: SGHRS and YFSETQ. The ends were cut back, 2 bases at V and 1 base at J, with 10 bases in the middle. In DNA, the CDR3 is TGCGCCAGCAGCTTAGAGGGCAGAAGCAATCAGCCCCAGCATTTT. Residues: CASSLEGRSNQPQHF.

This clone was seen a few times. The V and J genes are TRBV27 and TRBJ1-5; D perhaps matches TRBD1 (6 bases). V was cut by 5 bases and J by 1 base, with 12 bases left in between. Germline values: CDR1 MNHEY, CDR2 SMNVEV (reference sequence). The CDR3 contains 15 residues. The CDR3 loop reads CASSAQGQSNQPQHF. DNA of the CDR3: TGTGCCAGCAGTGCACAGGGTCAGAGCAATCAGCCCCAGCATTTT.

Points on this clone: One base separates it from a far larger clone, so it is likely a read error. Other nucleotide sequences in the sample specify the same CDR3. This chain joins TRBV30 and TRBJ1-1; D gene unclear. The CDR3 is made up of 13 amino acids. In germline, CDR1 is GTSNPN, CDR2 SVGIG (reference sequence). The CDR3 DNA reads as TGTGCCTGGGACCGTAATGAGAACACTGAGGCTTTCTTT. Translation gives CAWDRNENTEAFF.